This T cell receptor beta chain comes out of a study of CD8+CD57+ T cells in acquired aplastic anemia (dated 2018 in TCRdb). As for the study more broadly: Extracted DNA from sorted CD4+ and CD8+ cells averaged around 3.5 ug, ranging from about 0.18 to 27.4 ug. An average of approximately 10 million reads for CD4+ cells and 11.0 million reads for CD8+ cells was obtained from healthy donor samples.

Including the terminal cysteine and phenylalanine, the CDR3 comprises 16 residues. Solely the CDR3 DNA is kept, with 48 bases framed from the first base. In the germline V gene, CDR1 corresponds to SQVTM and CDR2 to ANQGSEA. Trimming costs V 7 bases and J 2 bases, and their ends lie 23 bases apart. TCR beta VDJ combination and CDR3 sequence profiling used genomic DNA as the template. TCR repertoire sequencing was run on an Illumina HiSeq 2000. Per the source publication's procedure: TRBV/TRBJ rearrangement plots, CDR3 size and DJ length profiles, and Simpson's diversity index were used to evaluate the repertoires. The most abundant DNA sequence in the deep sequencing data was defined as the immunodominant clone. CDR3 amino acid sequences were checked for sharing between subjects and were compared against published repertoires and the VDJdb database. The public reads were quality trimmed at Q25 with fastp and then assembled into clones with MiXCR by TCRdb, keeping productive beta chains. All rows with the same CDR3 protein become a single entry with the most common DNA and genes. The V and J calls reflect TCRdb's pipeline rather than the authors' work. For this sample there are some 190,000 distinct CDR3 sequences; 35% to 50% appear just once. The ten largest clones take up approximately 2.9% of the sample.

Results and caveats for the whole study, not just this receptor: Between patients and healthy controls, no significant difference in CD8+ Simpson's diversity was found (P=0.060). Although roughly 29 CD8+ CDR3 sequences were shared by patients and controls, these sequences appeared highly expressed in patients and within the immunodominant clones of patients.

TCR repertoires of sorted CD4+ and CD8+ blood T cells from severe aplastic anemia patients and healthy subjects were deep-sequenced in the study. Ficoll-Paque density gradient centrifugation was used to isolate peripheral blood mononuclear cells. Before DNA extraction, CD4+ and CD8+ T cells were sorted with FACS or magnetic beads. Note on this clonotype: Its antigen is still unknown. Base-call qualities are not available, and no considerably larger clone is one nucleotide away.

Recombination connected TRBV29-1 to TRBJ2-5; the D segment could be TRBD1, given 5 matching bases. The sequence was collected from a human donor in good health. Sequences were obtained from sorted CD4+, CD8+, or CD8+CD57+ T cells (not recorded which) from PBMCs. This receptor has the CDR3 CSAVGVVQTIQETQYF. The nucleotides read TGCAGCGCTGTAGGGGTGGTGCAGACAATACAAGAGACCCAGTACTTC.